This T cell receptor beta chain was recovered during a study of cytomegalovirus exposure and HLA in healthy donors. Broader study findings: It was assumed in the presence/absence analyses that sequencing depth was roughly uniform across donors.

The PCR was carried out with 60 Vbeta primers and 13 Jbeta primers. Sequencing was performed with immunoSEQ multiplex PCR; in TCRdb, only in-frame clones are kept and a portion is missing. The data hold some 96,000 clones, with more than 75% observed a single time. This CDR3 spans 17 amino acids. Per germline, CDR1 SGHTA and CDR2 FQGNSA. The V segment lost 3 bases and the J segment 5 bases; nucleotides outside the gene matches: 7. Comments on this clone: No antigen is known for it.

The receptor comes from a woman in her sixties or seventies in good health and CMV-seronegative. Source material: PBMCs. This chain joins TRBV7-2 and TRBJ2-1; TRBD2 matches 13 bases. CDR3 in DNA: TGTGCCAGCAGCTTCCGAGGGACTAGCGGGGAAAACAATGAGCAGTTCTTC. Translated: CASSFRGTSGENNEQFF.